Listed here is a single T cell receptor (beta chain). Its specificity is not known. Looked up from germline, CDR1 is MNHNS and CDR2 is SASEGT. The CDR3 covers 14 residues. Trimming left V 1 base short and J 5 bases short, with 11 bases between. This sample was included in a study of PD-1 blockade in classical Hodgkin lymphoma. Data came from immunoSEQ multiplex PCR; TCRdb stores just in-frame clones and leaves some out. The table includes around 20,000 clones, over 80% detected once. Whole-study findings and limits: Prior to therapy, complete responders displayed diversity much like that of newly diagnosed patients.

Relapse after autologous stem cell transplantation occurred in every patient, and brentuximab vedotin exposure varied. The chain combines TRBV6-1 with TRBJ2-5; D is undetermined. This TCR was recovered from a human donor with classical Hodgkin lymphoma. This sample comprised peripheral blood mononuclear cells (PBMCs), obtained at baseline. CDR3 residues: CASSEGRAWETQYF. The DNA for the CDR3 is TGTGCCAGCAGTGAAGGGAGAGCATGGGAGACCCAGTACTTC.